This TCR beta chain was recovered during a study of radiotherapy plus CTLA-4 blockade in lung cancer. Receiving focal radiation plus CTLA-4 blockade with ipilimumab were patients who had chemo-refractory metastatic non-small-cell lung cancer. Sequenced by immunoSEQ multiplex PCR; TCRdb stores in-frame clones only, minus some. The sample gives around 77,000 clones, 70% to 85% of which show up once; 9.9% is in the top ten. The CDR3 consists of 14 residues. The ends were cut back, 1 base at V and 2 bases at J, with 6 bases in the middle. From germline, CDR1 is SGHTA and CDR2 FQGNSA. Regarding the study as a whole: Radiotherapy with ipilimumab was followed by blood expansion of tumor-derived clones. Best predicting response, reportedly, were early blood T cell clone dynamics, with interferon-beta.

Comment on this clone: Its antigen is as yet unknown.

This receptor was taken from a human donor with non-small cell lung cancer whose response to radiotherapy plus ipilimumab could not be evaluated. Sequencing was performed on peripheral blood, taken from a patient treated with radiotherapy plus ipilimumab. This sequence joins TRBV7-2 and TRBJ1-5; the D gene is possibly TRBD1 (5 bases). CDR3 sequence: CASSLGGGNQPQHF. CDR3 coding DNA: TGTGCCAGCAGCTTAGGGGGCGGCAATCAGCCCCAGCATTTT.